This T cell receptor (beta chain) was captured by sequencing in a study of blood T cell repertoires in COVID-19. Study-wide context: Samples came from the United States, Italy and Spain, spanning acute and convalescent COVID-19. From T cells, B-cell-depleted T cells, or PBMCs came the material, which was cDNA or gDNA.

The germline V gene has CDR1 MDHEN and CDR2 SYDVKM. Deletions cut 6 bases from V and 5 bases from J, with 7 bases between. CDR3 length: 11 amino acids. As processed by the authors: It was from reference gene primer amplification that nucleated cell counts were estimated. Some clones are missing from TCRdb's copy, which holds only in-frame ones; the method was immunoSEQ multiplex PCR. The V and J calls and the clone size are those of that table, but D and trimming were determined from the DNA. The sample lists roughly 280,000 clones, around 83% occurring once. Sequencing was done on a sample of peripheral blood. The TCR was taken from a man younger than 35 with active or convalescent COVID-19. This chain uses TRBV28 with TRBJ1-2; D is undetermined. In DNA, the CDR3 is TGTGCCAGCAGGCCGACTTATGGCTACACCTTC. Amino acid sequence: CASRPTYGYTF.